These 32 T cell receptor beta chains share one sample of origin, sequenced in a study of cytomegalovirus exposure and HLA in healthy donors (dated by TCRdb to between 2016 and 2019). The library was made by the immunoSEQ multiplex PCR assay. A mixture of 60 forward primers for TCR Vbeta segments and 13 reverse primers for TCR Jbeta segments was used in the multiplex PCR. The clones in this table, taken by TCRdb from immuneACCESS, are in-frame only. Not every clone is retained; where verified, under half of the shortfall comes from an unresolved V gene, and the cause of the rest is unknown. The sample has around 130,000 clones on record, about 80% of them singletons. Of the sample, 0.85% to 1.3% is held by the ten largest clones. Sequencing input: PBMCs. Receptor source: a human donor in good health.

CDR3 sequence reads: CASSRQGDQPQHF. The CDR3 nucleotides are TGTGCCAGCAGTCGACAGGGAGATCAGCCCCAGCATTTT. The chain combines TRBV2 with TRBJ1-5; TRBD1 matches at 7 bases. Losses at the gene ends were 5 bases for V and 5 bases for J; bases not matched to a gene: 3. Looked up from germline, CDR1 is SNHLY and CDR2 is FYNNEI. The CDR3 covers 13 residues.

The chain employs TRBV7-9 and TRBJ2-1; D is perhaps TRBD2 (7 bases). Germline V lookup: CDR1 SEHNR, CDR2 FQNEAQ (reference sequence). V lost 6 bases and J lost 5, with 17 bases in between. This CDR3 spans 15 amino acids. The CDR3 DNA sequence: TGTGCCAGCAGGTCCGCGGGGGCCGTTCACAATGAGCAGTTCTTC. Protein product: CASRSAGAVHNEQFF.

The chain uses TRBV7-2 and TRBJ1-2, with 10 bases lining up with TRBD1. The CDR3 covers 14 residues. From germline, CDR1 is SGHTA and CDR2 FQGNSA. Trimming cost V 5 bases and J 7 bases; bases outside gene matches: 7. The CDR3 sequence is CASSLRDRGSGYTF. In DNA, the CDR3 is TGTGCCAGCAGCCTCCGGGACAGGGGTTCTGGCTACACCTTC. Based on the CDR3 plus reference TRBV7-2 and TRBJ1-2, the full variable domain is GAGVSQSPSNKVTEKGKDVELRCDPISGHTALYWYRQSLGQGLEFLIYFQGNSAPDKSGLPSDRFSAERTGGSVSTLTIQRTQQEDSAVYLCASSLRDRGSGYTFGSGTRLTVV.

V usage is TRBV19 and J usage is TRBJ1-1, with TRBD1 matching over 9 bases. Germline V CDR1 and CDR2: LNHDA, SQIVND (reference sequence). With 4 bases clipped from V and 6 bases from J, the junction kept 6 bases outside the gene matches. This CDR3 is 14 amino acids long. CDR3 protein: CASSTNRGPPEAFF. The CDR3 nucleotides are TGTGCCAGTAGTACAAACAGGGGGCCCCCTGAAGCTTTCTTT.

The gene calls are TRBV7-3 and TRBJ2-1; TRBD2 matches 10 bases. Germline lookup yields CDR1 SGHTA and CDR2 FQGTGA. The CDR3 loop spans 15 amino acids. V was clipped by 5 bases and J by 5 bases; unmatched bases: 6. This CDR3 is CASSQAGGQNNEQFF. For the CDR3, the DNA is TGTGCCAGCAGCCAAGCGGGGGGGCAGAACAATGAGCAGTTCTTC.

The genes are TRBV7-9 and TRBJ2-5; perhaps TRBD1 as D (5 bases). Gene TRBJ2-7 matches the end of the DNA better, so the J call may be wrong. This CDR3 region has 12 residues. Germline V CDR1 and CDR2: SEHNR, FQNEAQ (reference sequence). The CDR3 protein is CASSSQGYEQYF. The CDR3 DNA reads TGTGCCAGCAGTTCCCAGGGCTACGAGCAGTACTTC.

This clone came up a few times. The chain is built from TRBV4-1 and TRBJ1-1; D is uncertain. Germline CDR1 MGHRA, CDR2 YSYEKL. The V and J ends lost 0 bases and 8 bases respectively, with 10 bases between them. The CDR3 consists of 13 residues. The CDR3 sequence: CASSQDPQVEAFF. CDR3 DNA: TGCGCCAGCAGCCAAGATCCGCAGGTCGAAGCTTTCTTT.

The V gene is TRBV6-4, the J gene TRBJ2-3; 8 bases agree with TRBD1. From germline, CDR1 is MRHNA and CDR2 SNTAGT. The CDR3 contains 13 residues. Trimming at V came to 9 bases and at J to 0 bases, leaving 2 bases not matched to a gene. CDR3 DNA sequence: TGTGCCAGTCGGGACAGGAGCACAGATACGCAGTATTTT. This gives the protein CASRDRSTDTQYF.

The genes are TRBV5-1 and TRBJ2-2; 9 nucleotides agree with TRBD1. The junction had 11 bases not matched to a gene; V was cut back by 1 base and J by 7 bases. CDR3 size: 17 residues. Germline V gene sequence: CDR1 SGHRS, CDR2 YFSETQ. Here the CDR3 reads CASSLFGTGTGNGELFF. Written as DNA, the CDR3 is TGCGCCAGCAGCTTGTTCGGGACCGGGACAGGGAACGGGGAGCTGTTTTTT.

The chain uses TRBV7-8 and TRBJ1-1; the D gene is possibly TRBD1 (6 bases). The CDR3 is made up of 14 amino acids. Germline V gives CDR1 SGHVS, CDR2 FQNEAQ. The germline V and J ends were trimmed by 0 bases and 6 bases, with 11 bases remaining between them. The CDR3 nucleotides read TGTGCCAGCAGCTTAGCGGTTTGGGGGCCTGAAGCTTTCTTT. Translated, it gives CASSLAVWGPEAFF. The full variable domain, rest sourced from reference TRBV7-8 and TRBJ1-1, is GAGVSQSPRYKVAKRGQDVALRCDPISGHVSLFWYQQALGQGPEFLTYFQNEAQLDKSGLPSDRFFAERPEGSVSTLKIQRTQQEDSAVYLCASSLAVWGPEAFFGQGTRLTVV.

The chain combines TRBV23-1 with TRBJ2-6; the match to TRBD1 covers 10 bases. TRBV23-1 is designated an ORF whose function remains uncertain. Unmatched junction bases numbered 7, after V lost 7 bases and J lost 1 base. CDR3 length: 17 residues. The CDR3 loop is CASNRDRGFSGANVLTF. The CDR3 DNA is TGCGCCAGCAACCGGGACAGGGGTTTTTCTGGGGCCAACGTCCTGACTTTC.

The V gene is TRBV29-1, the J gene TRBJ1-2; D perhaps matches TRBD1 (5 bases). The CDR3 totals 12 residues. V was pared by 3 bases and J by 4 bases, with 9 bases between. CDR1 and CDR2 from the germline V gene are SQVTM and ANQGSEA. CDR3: CSVEPGLYGYTF. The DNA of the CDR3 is TGCAGCGTTGAGCCGGGACTCTATGGCTACACCTTC.

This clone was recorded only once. The DNA for the CDR3 is TGTGCCAGCTCAACCATACTAGCGGGGGTGAACACCGGGGAGCTGTTTTTT. This codes for CASSTILAGVNTGELFF. The genes are TRBV18 and TRBJ2-2; TRBD2 matches 11 bases. Looked up from germline, CDR1 is KGHSH and CDR2 is LQKENI. The CDR3 is made up of 17 amino acids. V gave up 5 bases and J gave up 1 base; unmatched junction bases: 6.

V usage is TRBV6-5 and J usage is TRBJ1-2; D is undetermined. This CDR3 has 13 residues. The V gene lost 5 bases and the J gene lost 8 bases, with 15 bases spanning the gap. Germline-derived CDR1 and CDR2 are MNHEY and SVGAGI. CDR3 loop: CASSATDFGGYTF. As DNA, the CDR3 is TGTGCCAGCAGTGCCACAGATTTCGGCGGCTACACCTTC.

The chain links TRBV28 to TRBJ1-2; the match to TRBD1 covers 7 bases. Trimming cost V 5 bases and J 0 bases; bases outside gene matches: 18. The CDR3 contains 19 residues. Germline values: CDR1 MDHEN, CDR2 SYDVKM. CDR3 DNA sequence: TGTGCCAGCAGTCGAACGCGGCCGGGACAGCGGATAGCTAACTATGGCTACACCTTC. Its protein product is CASSRTRPGQRIANYGYTF.

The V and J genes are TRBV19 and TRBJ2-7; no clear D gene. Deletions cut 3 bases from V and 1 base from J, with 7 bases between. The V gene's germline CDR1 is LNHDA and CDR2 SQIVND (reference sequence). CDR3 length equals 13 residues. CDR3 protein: CASSMRVSYEQYF. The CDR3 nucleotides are TGTGCCAGTAGTATGCGAGTTTCCTACGAGCAGTACTTC.

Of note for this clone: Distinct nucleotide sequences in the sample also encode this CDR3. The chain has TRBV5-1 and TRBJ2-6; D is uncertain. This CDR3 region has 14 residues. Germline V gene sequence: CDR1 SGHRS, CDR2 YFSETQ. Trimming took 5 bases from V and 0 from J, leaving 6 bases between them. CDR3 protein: CASREFSGANVLTF. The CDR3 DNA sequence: TGCGCCAGCAGGGAGTTCTCTGGGGCCAACGTCCTGACTTTC.

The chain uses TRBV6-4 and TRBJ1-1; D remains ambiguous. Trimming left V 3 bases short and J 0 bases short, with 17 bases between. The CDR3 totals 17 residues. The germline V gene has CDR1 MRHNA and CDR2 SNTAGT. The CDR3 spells CASSDYQRGTMNTEAFF. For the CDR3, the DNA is TGTGCCAGCAGTGATTATCAGAGAGGAACCATGAACACTGAAGCTTTCTTT.

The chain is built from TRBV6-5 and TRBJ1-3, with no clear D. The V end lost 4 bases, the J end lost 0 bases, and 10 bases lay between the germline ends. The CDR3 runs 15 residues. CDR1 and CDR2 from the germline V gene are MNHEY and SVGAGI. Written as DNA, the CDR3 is TGTGCCAGCAGTTCCGCCTTGAGCTCTGGAAACACCATATATTTT. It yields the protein CASSSALSSGNTIYF.

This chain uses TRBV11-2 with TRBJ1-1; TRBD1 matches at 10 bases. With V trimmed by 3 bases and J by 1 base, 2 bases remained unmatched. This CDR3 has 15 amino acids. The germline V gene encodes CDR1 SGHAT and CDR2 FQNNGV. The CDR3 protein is CASSFGQGGNTEAFF. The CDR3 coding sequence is TGTGCCAGCAGCTTTGGACAGGGGGGGAACACTGAAGCTTTCTTT.

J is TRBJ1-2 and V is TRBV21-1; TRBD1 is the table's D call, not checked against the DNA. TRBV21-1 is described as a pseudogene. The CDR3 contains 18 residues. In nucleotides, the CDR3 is TGTGCCAGCAGCAAAGAGTGGCGGCCGGGCAGGGGCCCCTATGGCTACACCTTC. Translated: CASSKEWRPGRGPYGYTF.

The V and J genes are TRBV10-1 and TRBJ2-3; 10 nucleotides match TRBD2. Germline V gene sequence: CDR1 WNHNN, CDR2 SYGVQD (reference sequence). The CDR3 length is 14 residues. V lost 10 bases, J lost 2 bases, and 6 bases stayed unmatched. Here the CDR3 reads CAIILAGTTDTQYF. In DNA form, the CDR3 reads TGCGCCATTATACTAGCGGGGACCACAGATACGCAGTATTTT.

The CDR3 nucleotides read TGTGCCAGCAGTCCATACAGGGGAACTAACGAGCAGTACTTC. Translating it yields CASSPYRGTNEQYF. The chain employs TRBV14 and TRBJ2-7, with 7 positions matching TRBD1. CDR1 SGHDN and CDR2 FVKESK come from the germline V gene. The CDR3 runs to 14 residues. The V gene end was trimmed by 6 bases and the J gene end by 5 bases; junction bases not matched to a gene: 10.

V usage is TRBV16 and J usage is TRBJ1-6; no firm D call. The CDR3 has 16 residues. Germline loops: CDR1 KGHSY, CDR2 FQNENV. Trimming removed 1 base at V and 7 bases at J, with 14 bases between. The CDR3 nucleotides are TGTGCCAGCAGCCAATTTCGGTCTGCCCAAAATTCACCCCTCCACTTT. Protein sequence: CASSQFRSAQNSPLHF.

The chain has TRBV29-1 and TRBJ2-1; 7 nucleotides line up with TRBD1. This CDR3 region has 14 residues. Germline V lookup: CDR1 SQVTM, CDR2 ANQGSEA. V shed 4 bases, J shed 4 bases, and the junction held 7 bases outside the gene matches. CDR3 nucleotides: TGCAGCGTTGTAGGACAGGAGAGGTACAATGAGCAGTTCTTC. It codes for CSVVGQERYNEQFF.

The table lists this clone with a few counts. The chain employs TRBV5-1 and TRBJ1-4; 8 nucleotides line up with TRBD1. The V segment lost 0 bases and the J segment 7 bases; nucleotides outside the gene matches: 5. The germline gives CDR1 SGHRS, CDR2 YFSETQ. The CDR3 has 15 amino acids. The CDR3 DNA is TGCGCCAGCAGCTTGGCCCAGGGGGCTGGTGAAAAACTGTTTTTT. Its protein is CASSLAQGAGEKLFF.

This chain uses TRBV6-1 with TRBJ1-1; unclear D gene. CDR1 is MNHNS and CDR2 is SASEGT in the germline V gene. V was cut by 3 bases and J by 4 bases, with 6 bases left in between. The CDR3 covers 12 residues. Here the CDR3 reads CASSDAVTEAFF. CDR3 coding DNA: TGTGCCAGCAGTGATGCGGTCACTGAAGCTTTCTTT.

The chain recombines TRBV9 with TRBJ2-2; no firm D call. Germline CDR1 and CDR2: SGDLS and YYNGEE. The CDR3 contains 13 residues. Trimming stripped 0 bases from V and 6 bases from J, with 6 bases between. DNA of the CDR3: TGTGCCAGCAGCGTAGTAACGGCCGGGGAGCTGTTTTTT. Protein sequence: CASSVVTAGELFF.

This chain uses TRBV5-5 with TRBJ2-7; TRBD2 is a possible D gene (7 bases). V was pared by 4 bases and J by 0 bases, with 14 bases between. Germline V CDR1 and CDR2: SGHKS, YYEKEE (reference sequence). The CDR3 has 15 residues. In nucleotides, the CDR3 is TGTGCCAGCAGCCGGGGGGCTGAGAGCTCCTACGAGCAGTACTTC. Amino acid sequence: CASSRGAESSYEQYF.

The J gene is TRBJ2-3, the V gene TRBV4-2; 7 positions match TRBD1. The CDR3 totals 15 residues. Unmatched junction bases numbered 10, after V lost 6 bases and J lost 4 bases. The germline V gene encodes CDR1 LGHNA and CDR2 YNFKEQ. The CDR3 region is CASSPGQEGADTQYF. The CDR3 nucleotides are TGTGCCAGCAGTCCAGGACAGGAAGGGGCAGATACGCAGTATTTT.

The DNA of the CDR3 is TGTGCCAGCAGCCTTACAAAGGTCCGGGTACTAGGGAACACCGGGGAGCTGTTTTTT. Its translation is CASSLTKVRVLGNTGELFF. The chain employs TRBV7-7 and TRBJ2-2; D might be TRBD2 (5 bases). Germline assignment: CDR1 SSHAT and CDR2 FNYEAQ (reference sequence). Trimming left V 5 bases short and J 1 base short, with 23 bases between. This CDR3 comprises 19 residues.

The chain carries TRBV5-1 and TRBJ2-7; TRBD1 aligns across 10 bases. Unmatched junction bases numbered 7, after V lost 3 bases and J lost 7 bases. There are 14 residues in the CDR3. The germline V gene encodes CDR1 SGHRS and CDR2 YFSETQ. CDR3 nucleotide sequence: TGCGCCAGCAGCTGGGGACAGGGGAGTCAAGAGCAGTACTTC. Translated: CASSWGQGSQEQYF.